The 13 T cell receptor beta chains presented below share a single source sample, sequenced in a study of T cell changes during pregnancy in multiple sclerosis. TCRdb keeps only in-frame clones here, not all; method: immunoSEQ multiplex PCR. The data hold tens of thousands of clones, with around 93% observed a single time. The source was CD8+ T cells from peripheral blood mononuclear cells, collected in the second trimester of pregnancy. These TCRs come from a female donor with multiple sclerosis, enrolled in a pregnancy study.

The chain carries TRBV5-1 and TRBJ2-7; maybe TRBD2 (5 bases). Germline V gives CDR1 SGHRS, CDR2 YFSETQ. The V end was cut by 0 bases, the J end by 0 bases, with 10 bases between. This CDR3 is 15 amino acids long. The CDR3 bases are TGCGCCAGCAGCTTGGAGAGGGTCACCTCCTACGAGCAGTACTTC. Its protein product is CASSLERVTSYEQYF.

This clone came up a few times. V gene TRBV7-9 combines with J gene TRBJ1-2; D remains ambiguous. The CDR3 extends over 16 amino acids. Deletions cut 3 bases from V and 4 bases from J, with 18 bases between. Germline lookup yields CDR1 SEHNR and CDR2 FQNEAQ (reference sequence). The DNA of the CDR3 is TGTGCCAGCAGCTTTATTTTAAGGGCCGAGGGCTATGGCTACACCTTC. Translation: CASSFILRAEGYGYTF. The full variable domain, its missing parts supplied by reference TRBV7-9 and TRBJ1-2, is DTGVSQNPRHKITKRGQNVTFRCDPISEHNRLYWYRQTLGQGPEFLTYFQNEAQLEKSRLLSDRFSAERPKGSFSTLEIQRTEQGDSAMYLCASSFILRAEGYGYTFGSGTRLTVV.

This clone has just a few counts. Other nucleotide sequences in the sample specify the same CDR3. The rearrangement links TRBV5-7 to TRBJ1-1; TRBD1 agrees at 8 bases. TRBV5-7 is designated an ORF whose function remains uncertain. The CDR3 totals 15 residues. Unmatched junction bases numbered 1, after V lost 0 bases and J lost 0 bases. The CDR3 coding sequence is TGTGCCAGCAGCTTGGGGACAGGGATGAACACTGAAGCTTTCTTT. It translates to CASSLGTGMNTEAFF.

This chain uses TRBV7-3 with TRBJ2-3; 12 nucleotides align to TRBD2. Germline trimming cut 3 bases from V and 4 bases from J; bases unmatched to any gene: 2. The CDR3 is 15 residues long. Germline V gene sequence: CDR1 SGHTA, CDR2 FQGTGA. CDR3 bases: TGTGCCAGCAGCTTTACTAGCGGGGGGTCAGATACGCAGTATTTT. Its protein product is CASSFTSGGSDTQYF.

The J gene is TRBJ1-4, the V gene TRBV9, with D perhaps TRBD1 (6 bases). Germline V lookup: CDR1 SGDLS, CDR2 YYNGEE. Deletions cut 3 bases from V and 2 bases from J, with 8 bases between. This CDR3 has 14 residues. This CDR3 reads CASSEGVTNEKLFF. The CDR3 coding sequence is TGTGCCAGCAGCGAGGGGGTGACTAATGAAAAACTGTTTTTT.

The chain carries TRBV30 and TRBJ2-7; a possible D gene is TRBD2 (5 bases). This CDR3 has 14 amino acids. Trimming shortened V by 1 base and J by 2 bases, and 12 bases separated the two germline ends. The germline V gene has CDR1 GTSNPN and CDR2 SVGIG (reference sequence). CDR3 in amino acids: CAWSGLSEPYEQYF. Here the CDR3 DNA reads TGTGCCTGGAGTGGACTTAGCGAACCCTACGAGCAGTACTTC.

The rearrangement joins TRBV6-5 to TRBJ2-5, with 8 bases matching TRBD2. The CDR3 contains 16 residues. Germline V gives CDR1 MNHEY, CDR2 SVGAGI. After removal of 2 bases from V and 0 bases from J, the junction contained 5 bases not matched to a gene. In DNA form, the CDR3 reads TGTGCCAGCAGTTACAGTGCGGGGGGCGACCAAGAGACCCAGTACTTC. Amino acid sequence: CASSYSAGGDQETQYF.

This sequence joins TRBV19 and TRBJ2-7, with 10 bases aligning to TRBD1. The CDR3 sequence is 15 residues long. Trimming took 8 bases from V and 3 from J; bases not matched to a gene: 10. The V gene's germline CDR1 is LNHDA and CDR2 SQIVND (reference sequence). In DNA, the CDR3 is TGTGCCAGTGGCGAGGGACAGGGGCCCTACTACGAGCAGTACTTC. It encodes CASGEGQGPYYEQYF.

The chain carries TRBV11-2 and TRBJ2-7; 12 bases agree with TRBD2. V was pared by 7 bases and J by 5 bases, with 6 bases of the junction left unmatched. Per the germline V gene, CDR1 is SGHAT and CDR2 is FQNNGV. The CDR3 is 14 amino acids. The CDR3 DNA follows: TGTGCCAGCAACCTAGCGGGGGGGCCCAACGAGCAGTACTTC. Amino acid sequence: CASNLAGGPNEQYF.

The chain joins TRBV4-3 to TRBJ1-6; D remains ambiguous. CDR3 length: 13 residues. From germline, CDR1 is LGHNA and CDR2 YSLEER. V shed 4 bases and J shed 9 bases, with 10 bases lying between them. CDR3 coding DNA: TGCGCCAGCAGCCTCACTATCGGTTCACCCCTCCACTTT. Protein sequence: CASSLTIGSPLHF.

The chain carries TRBV5-1 and TRBJ2-1; D unclear. Deletions cut 6 bases from V and 7 bases from J, with 8 bases between. The CDR3 spans 11 residues. Looked up from germline, CDR1 is SGHRS and CDR2 is YFSETQ. CDR3 coding DNA: TGCGCCAGCATGGAGTTGAATGAGCAGTTCTTC. Translated, it gives CASMELNEQFF.

V usage is TRBV11-1 and J usage is TRBJ1-1; D gene uncertain. Germline V gene sequence: CDR1 SGHAT, CDR2 FQDESV (reference sequence). Trimming took 3 bases from V and 6 from J, leaving 11 bases between them. The CDR3 covers 13 residues. Here the CDR3 reads CASSFDLRAEAFF. The CDR3 nucleotides read TGTGCCAGCAGCTTTGACCTGCGGGCTGAAGCTTTCTTT.

This chain uses TRBV4-3 with TRBJ1-1, with D perhaps TRBD1 (5 bases). Per germline, CDR1 LGHNA and CDR2 YSLEER. This CDR3 has 16 residues. Trimming took 0 bases from V and 2 from J, leaving 13 bases between them. The CDR3 sequence: CASSQEGPPGNTEAFF. The CDR3, as DNA: TGCGCCAGCAGCCAAGAGGGGCCGCCGGGTAACACTGAAGCTTTCTTT.